The 10 T cell receptor beta chains presented below share a single source sample, sequenced in a study of human T cells and chemical hapten exposure. Time point here: patch test 1, 2 weeks after DPC sensitization. The treatment was: therapeutic diphenylcyclopropenone sensitization with weekly scalp DPC. MiXCR, run by TCRdb on the RACE reads, gives a single entry per CDR3 protein. Altogether 300,000 to 400,000 distinct CDR3 sequences are present, about 7% being singletons, with the ten largest covering 7.5% to 9%. This sample comprised whole blood, obtained in connection with sensitization to the hapten diphenylcyclopropenone (DPC). The receptors here all came from a woman between 18 and 29 years old with alopecia areata. Some clones in this sample may be carry-over from other donors' samples.

The V call is TRBV9, the J call TRBJ2-5, with TRBD2 identical over 8 bases. The CDR3 sequence is 18 residues long. CDR1 is SGDLS, CDR2 YYNGEE, per germline. J gave up 1 base and V 4 bases, and 15 bases lay outside the gene matches. The CDR3 here is CASSFNPQSGGGQETQYF. The CDR3, as DNA: TGTGCCAGCAGCTTCAACCCACAATCGGGAGGGGGCCAAGAGACCCAGTACTTC.

CDR3 in DNA: TGTGCCAGCAGCCAAGATTCTTCCGGGGATGGCAATCAGCCCCAGCATTTT. It encodes CASSQDSSGDGNQPQHF. The chain employs TRBV4-2 and TRBJ1-5; D call uncertain. The germline V gene encodes CDR1 LGHNA and CDR2 YNFKEQ. V dropped 0 bases and J dropped 2 bases, with 14 bases sitting between them. The CDR3 length is 17 residues.

There are many counts of this clonotype. The V gene is TRBV9, the J gene TRBJ2-3; D possibly uses TRBD1 or TRBD2 (5 bases each). Germline-derived CDR1 and CDR2 are SGDLS and YYNGEE. The V end was cut by 0 bases, the J end by 6 bases, with 17 bases between. The CDR3 has 16 residues. The CDR3 sequence: CASSVDGAGEVDTQYF. The CDR3 DNA is TGTGCCAGCAGCGTAGATGGGGCGGGCGAGGTGGATACGCAGTATTTT.

The chain joins TRBV6-4 to TRBJ2-1, with 10 bases fitting TRBD2. Trimming cost V 4 bases and J 6 bases; bases outside gene matches: 6. The CDR3 loop spans 15 amino acids. Per germline, CDR1 MRHNA and CDR2 SNTAGT. CDR3 in amino acids: CASSAGLAEFNEQFF. CDR3 coding DNA: TGTGCCAGCAGTGCCGGACTAGCGGAGTTCAATGAGCAGTTCTTC.

The chain combines TRBV6-5 with TRBJ2-3; weak D call: TRBD1 (6 bases). Trimming left V 7 bases short and J 2 bases short, with 13 bases between. Germline V gives CDR1 MNHEY, CDR2 SVGAGI. This CDR3 comprises 14 residues. CDR3 coding DNA: TGTGCCAGCACCTCGGACAGCCTCACAGATACGCAGTATTTT. Encoded protein: CASTSDSLTDTQYF.

The sample holds a few counts of this clonotype. This sequence joins TRBV7-3 and TRBJ1-6; no clear D gene. The CDR3 sequence is 15 residues long. The V end was cut by 0 bases, the J end by 0 bases, with 3 bases between. The germline V gene has CDR1 SGHTA and CDR2 FQGTGA. The CDR3 loop is CASSLTGSYNSPLHF. Here the CDR3 DNA reads TGTGCCAGCAGCTTAACCGGCTCCTATAATTCACCCCTCCACTTT.

This rearrangement joins TRBV18 to TRBJ1-1; 8 bases are a match to TRBD1. Germline V gene data show CDR1 as KGHSH and CDR2 as LQKENI. This CDR3 has 15 amino acids. J gave up 5 bases and V 4 bases, and 9 bases lay outside the gene matches. CDR3 DNA: TGTGCCAGCTCACTTCCCAGACAGGGGATTACTGAAGCTTTCTTT. It is translated as CASSLPRQGITEAFF. Together with reference TRBV18 and TRBJ1-1, the CDR3 gives the full variable domain: NAGVMQNPRHLVRRRGQEARLRCSPMKGHSHVYWYRQLPEEGLKFMVYLQKENIIDESGMPKERFSAEFPKEGPSILRIQQVVRGDSAAYFCASSLPRQGITEAFFGQGTRLTVV.

This clonotype was observed at least ten times. This chain links TRBV28 with TRBJ2-3, with D hard to call. Deletions cut 2 bases from V and 5 bases from J, with 23 bases between. Germline CDR1 and CDR2: MDHEN and SYDVKM. This CDR3 is 18 amino acids long. Here the CDR3 DNA reads TGTGCCAGCAGTTTACTCCTTAGGTCAGGCAGATCCAGAGATACGCAGTATTTT. This sequence encodes CASSLLLRSGRSRDTQYF.

CDR3 DNA: TGTGCCAGCAGCTTGGGTCTGGGACTAAATGAAAAACTGTTTTTT. Its protein product is CASSLGLGLNEKLFF. The chain recombines TRBV5-6 with TRBJ1-4, with D maybe TRBD1 (5 bases). The CDR3 loop spans 15 amino acids. CDR1 and CDR2 (germline): SGHDT, YYEEEE. V lost 0 bases, J lost 5 bases, and 11 bases lay in between. The variable domain in full, completed from reference TRBV5-6 and TRBJ1-4, reads DAGVTQSPTHLIKTRGQQVTLRCSPKSGHDTVSWYQQALGQGPQFIFQYYEEEERQRGNFPDRFSGHQFPNYSSELNVNALLLGDSALYLCASSLGLGLNEKLFFGSGTQLSVL.

This clonotype turned up a few times. The chain combines TRBV6-6 with TRBJ2-1; 7 positions match TRBD1. Germline V gene sequence: CDR1 MNHNY, CDR2 SVGAGI (reference sequence). This CDR3 region has 14 residues. J gave up 3 bases and V 5 bases, and 4 bases lay outside the gene matches. CDR3 DNA sequence: TGTGCCAGCAGTCCCGGGACAGACTACAATGAGCAGTTCTTC. Translation gives CASSPGTDYNEQFF.